This TCR beta chain was profiled in a study of cytomegalovirus exposure and HLA in healthy donors. Whole-study context: The same platform used for the approximately 700 first-cohort repertoires was also used for the roughly 120 validation repertoires, as a later analysis reported.

This CDR3 contains 14 residues. V was clipped by 7 bases and J by 7 bases, with 17 bases between them. Germline values: CDR1 MGHRA, CDR2 YSYEKL. Donors came from a validation cohort of 95 to 150 subjects, distinct from the first 666-subject cohort. Sequenced by immunoSEQ multiplex PCR; TCRdb stores in-frame clones only, minus some. The data contain roughly 120,000 clones, around 94% of them seen just once; the ten biggest clones take up 1% to 1.5%. Details on this clone: The target antigen is unknown.

Study-wide findings and caveats: As was reported, the classifier diagnosed cytomegalovirus status with high specificity and sensitivity. According to a later analysis, TCR clusters from the first cohort tended to co-occur in the roughly 120 validation repertoires.

The specimen was PBMCs. The clonotype originates from a woman between 18 and 29 years old in good health and CMV-seronegative. The V call is TRBV4-1, the J call TRBJ2-1; maybe TRBD1 (5 bases). The CDR3 coding sequence is TGCGCCAGCAACCCCCTCGACAGACCGAATGAGCAGTTCTTC. It encodes CASNPLDRPNEQFF.